The following is a TCR beta chain sequence with its context. A read error may produce the germline difference seen at one junction end. This entry comes from a study of patients and donors after allogeneic stem cell transplantation. TCRdb itself ran the RT-PCR reads through MiXCR, one entry per CDR3 protein. The data show 920,000 or so distinct CDR3 sequences, roughly 18% seen once. The germline V gene has CDR1 KGHDR and CDR2 SFDVKD. There are 14 residues in the CDR3. The chain links TRBV24-1 to TRBJ2-7; maybe TRBD2 (6 bases). Sequenced input: blood, either unsorted or a sorted T cell fraction (not recorded which). The sequence came from a human donor who was either an allogeneic HSCT recipient or a stem cell or donor lymphocyte infusion donor (not recorded which). It is not recorded whose cells these are; they may come from a transplant donor. The CDR3 sequence: CATSDSGSSYEQYF. The CDR3 DNA reads TGTGCCACAAGTGATTCCGGGAGCTCCTACGAGCAGTACTTC.